Following are 6 T cell receptor beta chains from one sample sequenced in a study of cytomegalovirus exposure and HLA in healthy donors. PCR primers comprised 60 Vbeta and 13 Jbeta primers. Sequenced by immunoSEQ multiplex PCR; TCRdb stores in-frame clones only, minus some. The table shows 150,000 to 250,000 clones, with roughly four fifths occurring only once. Source material: PBMCs. The origin of the receptors is a boy aged 2 to 10 in good health and CMV-seronegative.

The V and J genes are TRBV9 and TRBJ2-1; D perhaps matches TRBD2 (6 bases). Looked up from germline, CDR1 is SGDLS and CDR2 is YYNGEE. The V end was cut by 0 bases, the J end by 0 bases, with 10 bases between. This CDR3 contains 16 residues. CDR3 region: CASSVGDSSSYNEQFF. In nucleotides, the CDR3 is TGTGCCAGCAGCGTAGGGGACTCGAGCTCCTACAATGAGCAGTTCTTC. The complete variable domain, with remaining parts taken from reference TRBV9 and TRBJ2-1, reads DSGVTQTPKHLITATGQRVTLRCSPRSGDLSVYWYQQSLDQGLQFLIQYYNGEERAKGNILERFSAQQFPDLHSELNLSSLELGDSALYFCASSVGDSSSYNEQFFGPGTRLTVL.

This clone was recorded a few times. CDR3 sequence: CAIRLGTGMNTEAFF. Here the CDR3 DNA reads TGTGCCATCAGGCTAGGGACAGGGATGAACACTGAAGCTTTCTTT. This sequence joins TRBV10-3 and TRBJ1-1, with TRBD1 identical over 9 bases. The V gene's germline CDR1 is ENHRY and CDR2 SYGVKD. Trimming at V came to 6 bases and at J to 0 bases, leaving 5 bases not matched to a gene. This CDR3 spans 15 amino acids.

V is TRBV5-4 and J is TRBJ2-5; D might be TRBD1 (6 bases). Judging by the DNA end, TRBJ2-7 fits better; the J call may be wrong. The CDR3 is 15 residues long. Germline V gene data show CDR1 as SGHNT and CDR2 as YYREEE (reference sequence). CDR3 nucleotide sequence: TGTGCCAGCAGCTTGGAACAGGGCCAGGTCGGCGAGCAGTACTTC. Translated, it gives CASSLEQGQVGEQYF.

The chain is built from TRBV5-6 and TRBJ2-3; 12 positions agree with TRBD2. Trimming took 1 base from V and 1 from J; bases not matched to a gene: 4. This CDR3 has 17 residues. The germline V gene encodes CDR1 SGHDT and CDR2 YYEEEE. CDR3 DNA sequence: TGTGCCAGCAGCTTGCTAGCGGGGGGGCGGGGCACAGATACGCAGTATTTT. Its protein product is CASSLLAGGRGTDTQYF. Full variable domain (outside the CDR3, taken from reference TRBV5-6 and TRBJ2-3): DAGVTQSPTHLIKTRGQQVTLRCSPKSGHDTVSWYQQALGQGPQFIFQYYEEEERQRGNFPDRFSGHQFPNYSSELNVNALLLGDSALYLCASSLLAGGRGTDTQYFGPGTRLTVL.

J is TRBJ1-5 and V is TRBV30; the D is unclear. The CDR3 contains 13 residues. The V gene lost 0 bases and the J gene lost 6 bases, with 9 bases spanning the gap. The germline V gene has CDR1 GTSNPN and CDR2 SVGIG (reference sequence). Written as DNA, the CDR3 is TGTGCCTGGAGTGTACTTCGAGGTCAGCCCCAGCATTTT. Amino acids: CAWSVLRGQPQHF.

Details on this clone: This sample also contains other DNA sequences that code for the same CDR3. This chain uses TRBV29-1 with TRBJ2-3; 8 bases map to TRBD2. The CDR3 contains 14 residues. V was pared by 3 bases and J by 3 bases, with 5 bases of the junction left unmatched. In germline, CDR1 is SQVTM, CDR2 ANQGSEA. The CDR3 DNA follows: TGCAGCGTTGAGGTCGGGGGGGCTACAGATACGCAGTATTTT. Translated, it gives CSVEVGGATDTQYF.